The 2 T cell receptor beta chains below were found in one sample sequenced in a study of identical twins. TCRdb processed the 5' RACE reads anew with MiXCR; each CDR3 protein has one entry. The sample has roughly 1.6 million distinct CDR3 sequences; 32% are singletons. Sample: cord blood. These receptors all come from a newborn girl in good health.

This clonotype occurred a few times. CDR3 nucleotides: TGCGCCAGCAGCTTGACGACAGGGTCCAATCAGCCCCAGCATTTT. This sequence encodes CASSLTTGSNQPQHF. This chain links TRBV5-1 with TRBJ1-5; TRBD1 aligns across 7 bases. Germline V lookup: CDR1 SGHRS, CDR2 YFSETQ. The V and J ends lost 1 base and 3 bases, in that order; junction bases with no gene match: 4. The CDR3 consists of 15 residues. The entire variable domain, with the rest obtained from reference TRBV5-1 and TRBJ1-5, is as follows: KAGVTQTPRYLIKTRGQQVTLSCSPISGHRSVSWYQQTPGQGLQFLFEYFSETQRNKGNFPGRFSGRQFSNSRSEMNVSTLELGDSALYLCASSLTTGSNQPQHFGDGTRLSIL.

The chain has TRBV15 and TRBJ2-4, with a tentative D call TRBD1 (6 bases). The CDR3 covers 15 residues. V lost 2 bases, J lost 7 bases, and 15 bases lay in between. Germline assignment: CDR1 LNHNV and CDR2 YYDKDF (reference sequence). The CDR3, as DNA: TGTGCCACCAGCAGAATAGAACGAAGGGGGAACATTCAGTACTTC. It codes for CATSRIERRGNIQYF.